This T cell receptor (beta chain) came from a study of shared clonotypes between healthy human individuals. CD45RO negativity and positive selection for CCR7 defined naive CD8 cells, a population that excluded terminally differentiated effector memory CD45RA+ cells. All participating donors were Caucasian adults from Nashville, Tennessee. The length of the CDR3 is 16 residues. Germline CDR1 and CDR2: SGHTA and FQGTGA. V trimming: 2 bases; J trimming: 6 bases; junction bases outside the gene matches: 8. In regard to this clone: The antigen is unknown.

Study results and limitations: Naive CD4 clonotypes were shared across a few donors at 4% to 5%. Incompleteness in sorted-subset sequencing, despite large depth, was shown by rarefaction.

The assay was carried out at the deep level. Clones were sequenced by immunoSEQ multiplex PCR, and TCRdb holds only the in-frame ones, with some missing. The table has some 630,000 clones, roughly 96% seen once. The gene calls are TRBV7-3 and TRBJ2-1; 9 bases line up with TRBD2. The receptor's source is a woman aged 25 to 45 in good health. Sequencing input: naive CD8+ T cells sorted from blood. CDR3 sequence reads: CASSLPGLAVSNEQFF. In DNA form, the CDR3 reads TGTGCCAGCAGCTTACCGGGACTAGCCGTGTCCAATGAGCAGTTCTTC.